This is a list of T cell receptor beta chains from one sample in a study of T cell repertoires in cytomegalovirus infection. TCRdb reprocessed the reads via MiXCR and lists one record per CDR3 protein. Here the sample spans approximately 700,000 distinct CDR3 sequences, about a third being singletons. Sequencing was carried out using PBMCs. Receptor source: a human donor in good health (CMV status not recorded). Some clones in this sample may be carry-over from other donors' samples. Both conserved end residues are part of each CDR3. The D gene is left open where the match is weak. The size entry is marked missing in some rows and otherwise reads once, few, many or a size class.

V gene: TRBV12-3/TRBV12-4
D gene: -
clone size: few
CDR3 protein: CASKTGGTTEAFF

V gene: TRBV28
D gene: -
clone size: few
CDR3 protein: CASRSEKGPGELFF

V gene: TRBV7-9
D gene: TRBD1
clone size: -
CDR3 protein: CASSLAAGTADYEQYF

V gene: TRBV12-3/TRBV12-4
D gene: -
clone size: few
CDR3 protein: CASSLQLNEKLFF

V gene: TRBV7-8
D gene: -
clone size: few
CDR3 protein: CASSSRDDTFYGYTF

V gene: TRBV28
D gene: TRBD1
clone size: -
CDR3 protein: CASSETGVGSYEQYF

V gene: TRBV9
D gene: TRBD1
clone size: -
CDR3 protein: CASSPQTGDYGYTF

V gene: TRBV7-9
D gene: -
clone size: -
CDR3 protein: CASSAPTGTEAFF

V gene: TRBV10-3
D gene: -
clone size: -
CDR3 protein: CDISALGVNTEAFF

V gene: TRBV4-1
D gene: -
clone size: few
CDR3 protein: CASSQVGARPRNGYTF

V gene: TRBV4-1
D gene: -
clone size: -
CDR3 protein: CASSQVDLISYNEQFF

V gene: TRBV7-2
D gene: -
clone size: many
CDR3 protein: CASSLEAGLYSEQFF

V gene: TRBV12-3/TRBV12-4
D gene: -
clone size: -
CDR3 protein: CASSLGVRVYEQYF

V gene: TRBV18
D gene: -
clone size: -
CDR3 protein: CASSPILGPIISGNTIYF

V gene: TRBV7-3
D gene: -
clone size: -
CDR3 protein: CASSYRPRAKNTEAFF

V gene: TRBV29-1
D gene: -
clone size: -
CDR3 protein: CSGLDGTGKEPFF

V gene: TRBV6-5
D gene: -
clone size: few
CDR3 protein: CASSYAIDGYTEAFF

V gene: TRBV7-6
D gene: TRBD2
clone size: few
CDR3 protein: CASSLGLAGNQETQYF

V gene: TRBV12-3/TRBV12-4
D gene: -
clone size: once
CDR3 protein: CASRSGKGATNYGYTF

V gene: TRBV19
D gene: -
clone size: -
CDR3 protein: CASSIIPGELFF

V gene: TRBV7-6
D gene: -
clone size: many
CDR3 protein: CASSFTSSNEQFF

V gene: TRBV7-8
D gene: -
clone size: many
CDR3 protein: CASSLARFLGSTMNTEAFF

V gene: TRBV29-1
D gene: -
clone size: -
CDR3 protein: CSVVFGQAKNIQYF

V gene: TRBV7-2
D gene: -
clone size: -
CDR3 protein: CASSSTGGDELYF

V gene: TRBV7-8
D gene: -
clone size: few
CDR3 protein: CASSPLLAEFYEQYF

V gene: TRBV7-9
D gene: -
clone size: -
CDR3 protein: CASSWSNRVGADTQYF

V gene: TRBV6-8
D gene: -
clone size: -
CDR3 protein: CASSLFNKEAFF

V gene: TRBV18
D gene: -
clone size: -
CDR3 protein: CASSPKDTGRTEAFF

V gene: TRBV7-6
D gene: -
clone size: -
CDR3 protein: CASSLAGSSSTDTQYF

V gene: TRBV7-1
D gene: -
clone size: once
CDR3 protein: CASSSTPGGGPISSGANVLTF

V gene: TRBV6-6
D gene: -
clone size: -
CDR3 protein: CASSFAGGAVQNIQYF

V gene: TRBV4-1
D gene: -
clone size: few
CDR3 protein: CASSQDSARGAFF

V gene: TRBV6-5
D gene: -
clone size: -
CDR3 protein: CASRPRGPLNIMNTEAFF

V gene: TRBV11-3
D gene: -
clone size: -
CDR3 protein: CASSRTGANSNEQFF

V gene: TRBV6-2/TRBV6-3
D gene: -
clone size: -
CDR3 protein: CASSSQGPEAFF

V gene: TRBV7-2
D gene: TRBD1
clone size: few
CDR3 protein: CASSGWGTGQSYEQYF

V gene: TRBV28
D gene: -
clone size: -
CDR3 protein: CATSTLVGELFF

V gene: TRBV28
D gene: -
clone size: few
CDR3 protein: CASSHRREKNTEAFF

V gene: TRBV29-1
D gene: -
clone size: few
CDR3 protein: CSVGAAGANVLTF

V gene: TRBV7-6
D gene: TRBD2
clone size: -
CDR3 protein: CASSLEVAGVYEQYF

V gene: TRBV7-2
D gene: -
clone size: few
CDR3 protein: CASSLAGQLSGNTIYF

V gene: TRBV7-9
D gene: -
clone size: few
CDR3 protein: CASMMFSSADTQYF

V gene: TRBV7-6
D gene: TRBD2
clone size: few
CDR3 protein: CASSLRLAVYNEQFF

V gene: TRBV10-3
D gene: -
clone size: -
CDR3 protein: CAISELGGPDEQFF

V gene: TRBV27
D gene: -
clone size: -
CDR3 protein: CASSGIGGGYTF